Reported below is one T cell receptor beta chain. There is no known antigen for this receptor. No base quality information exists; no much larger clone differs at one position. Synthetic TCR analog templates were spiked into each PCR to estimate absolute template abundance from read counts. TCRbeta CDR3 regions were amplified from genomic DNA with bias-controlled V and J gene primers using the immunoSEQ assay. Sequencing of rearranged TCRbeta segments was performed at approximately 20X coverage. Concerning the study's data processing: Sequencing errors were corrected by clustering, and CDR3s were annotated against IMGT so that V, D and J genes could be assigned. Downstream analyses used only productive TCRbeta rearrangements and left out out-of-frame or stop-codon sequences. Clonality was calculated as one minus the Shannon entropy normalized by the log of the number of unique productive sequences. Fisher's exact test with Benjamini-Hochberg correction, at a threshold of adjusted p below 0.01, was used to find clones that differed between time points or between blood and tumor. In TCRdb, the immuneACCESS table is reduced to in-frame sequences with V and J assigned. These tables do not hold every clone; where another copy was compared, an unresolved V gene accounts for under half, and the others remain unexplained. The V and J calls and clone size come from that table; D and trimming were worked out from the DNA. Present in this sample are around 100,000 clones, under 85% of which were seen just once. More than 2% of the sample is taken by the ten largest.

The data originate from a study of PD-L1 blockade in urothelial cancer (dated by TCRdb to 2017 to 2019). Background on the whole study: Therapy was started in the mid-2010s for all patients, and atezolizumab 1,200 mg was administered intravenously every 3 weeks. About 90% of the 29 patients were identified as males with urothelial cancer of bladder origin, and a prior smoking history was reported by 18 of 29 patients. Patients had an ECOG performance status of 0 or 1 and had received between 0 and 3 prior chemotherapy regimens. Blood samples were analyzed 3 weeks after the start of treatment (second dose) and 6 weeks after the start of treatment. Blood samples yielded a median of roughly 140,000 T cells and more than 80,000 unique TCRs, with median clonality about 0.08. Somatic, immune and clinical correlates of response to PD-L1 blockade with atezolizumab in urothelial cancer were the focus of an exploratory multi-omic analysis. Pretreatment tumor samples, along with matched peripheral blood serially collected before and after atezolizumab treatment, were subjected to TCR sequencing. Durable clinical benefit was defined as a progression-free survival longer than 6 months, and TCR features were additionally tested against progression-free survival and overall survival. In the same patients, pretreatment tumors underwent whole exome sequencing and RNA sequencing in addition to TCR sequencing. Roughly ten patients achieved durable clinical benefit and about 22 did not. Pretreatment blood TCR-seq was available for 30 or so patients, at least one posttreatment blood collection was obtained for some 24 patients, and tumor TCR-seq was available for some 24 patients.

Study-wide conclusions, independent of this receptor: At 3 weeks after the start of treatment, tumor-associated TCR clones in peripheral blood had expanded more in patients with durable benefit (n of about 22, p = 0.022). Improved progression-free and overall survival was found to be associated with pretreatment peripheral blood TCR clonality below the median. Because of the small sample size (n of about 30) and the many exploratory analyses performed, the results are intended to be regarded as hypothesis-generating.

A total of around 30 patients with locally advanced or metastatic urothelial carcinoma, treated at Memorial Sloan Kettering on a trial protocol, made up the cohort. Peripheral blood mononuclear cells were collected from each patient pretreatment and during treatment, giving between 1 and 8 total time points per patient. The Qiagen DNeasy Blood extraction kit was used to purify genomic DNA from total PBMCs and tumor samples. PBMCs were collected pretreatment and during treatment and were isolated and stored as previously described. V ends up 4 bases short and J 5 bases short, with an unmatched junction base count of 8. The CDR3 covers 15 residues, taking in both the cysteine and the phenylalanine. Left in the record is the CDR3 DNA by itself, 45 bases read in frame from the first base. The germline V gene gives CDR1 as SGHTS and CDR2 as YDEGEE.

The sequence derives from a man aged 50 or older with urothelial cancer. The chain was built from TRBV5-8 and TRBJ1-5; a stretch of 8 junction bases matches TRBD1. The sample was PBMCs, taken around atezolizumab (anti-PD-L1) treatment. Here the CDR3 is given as CASSAGQGGHQPQHF. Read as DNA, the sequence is TGTGCCAGCAGCGCCGGACAGGGTGGTCATCAGCCCCAGCATTTT.